Following are 15 T cell receptor beta chains from one sample sequenced in a study of blood T cell repertoires in COVID-19. The table came from immunoSEQ multiplex PCR; TCRdb's copy has only in-frame clones and leaves some out. The profile shows about 300,000 clones, 80% to 90% of them singletons. Sequences were obtained from peripheral blood. These receptors were collected from a young man who had recovered from COVID-19.

The rearrangement joins TRBV28 to TRBJ2-3, with 9 bases fitting TRBD1. Germline V lookup: CDR1 MDHEN, CDR2 SYDVKM. With 2 bases clipped from V and 4 bases from J, the junction kept 4 bases outside the gene matches. The length of the CDR3 is 15 residues. In nucleotides, the CDR3 is TGTGCCAGCAGTTTACTGGACAGGGGCGCAGATACGCAGTATTTT. Translating gives CASSLLDRGADTQYF. The full variable domain, completed using reference TRBV28 and TRBJ2-3, is DVKVTQSSRYLVKRTGEKVFLECVQDMDHENMFWYRQDPGLGLRLIYFSYDVKMKEKGDIPEGYSVSREKKERFSLILESASTNQTSMYLCASSLLDRGADTQYFGPGTRLTVL.

The chain joins TRBV24-1 to TRBJ2-7, with 7 bases aligning to TRBD1. This CDR3 spans 17 amino acids. CDR1 and CDR2 from the germline V gene are KGHDR and SFDVKD. The J segment lost 3 bases and the V segment lost 2 bases, leaving 12 bases of the junction unmatched. CDR3 region: CATSDSKGQTKDYEQYF. CDR3 sequence (DNA): TGTGCCACCAGTGATTCTAAGGGACAGACAAAGGACTACGAGCAGTACTTC.

The chain recombines TRBV6-5 with TRBJ1-1; 8 bases fit TRBD1. Germline V gene data show CDR1 as MNHEY and CDR2 as SVGAGI. The CDR3 sequence is 15 residues long. With V trimmed by 5 bases and J by 2 bases, 7 bases remained unmatched. The CDR3 coding sequence is TGTGCCAGCAGTCCCTCGACAGGGGCTAACACTGAAGCTTTCTTT. Amino acids: CASSPSTGANTEAFF.

The chain is built from TRBV19 and TRBJ2-5; 11 bases align to TRBD2. The CDR3 runs 15 residues. V trimming: 5 bases; J trimming: 2 bases; junction bases outside the gene matches: 4. Germline CDR1 LNHDA, CDR2 SQIVND (reference sequence). DNA of the CDR3: TGTGCCAGTAGTCGGCCTAGCGGGGGGCAAGAGACCCAGTACTTC. Encoded protein: CASSRPSGGQETQYF.

This clone was seen only once. This chain connects TRBV30 to TRBJ2-1, with D maybe TRBD1 (5 bases). The CDR3 sequence is 15 residues long. Trimming pared 5 bases from V and 0 bases from J, leaving 14 bases between. From germline, CDR1 is GTSNPN and CDR2 SVGIG (reference sequence). The CDR3 reads CAWGPGIGSYNEQFF. The CDR3 coding sequence is TGTGCCTGGGGTCCAGGGATCGGCTCCTACAATGAGCAGTTCTTC.

For the CDR3, the DNA is TGTGCCAGCAACCCCGCCTGGGCCACAGATACGCAGTATTTT. It codes for CASNPAWATDTQYF. The J gene is TRBJ2-3, the V gene TRBV7-9; no clear D gene. This CDR3 has 14 residues. V gave up 7 bases and J gave up 2 bases, with 13 bases separating them. Germline V gene data show CDR1 as SEHNR and CDR2 as FQNEAQ (reference sequence).

V usage is TRBV2 and J usage is TRBJ1-2; D gene unclear. The CDR3 covers 16 residues. CDR1 SNHLY and CDR2 FYNNEI come from the germline V gene. The V gene lost 6 bases and the J gene lost 3 bases, with 20 bases spanning the gap. The CDR3 nucleotides read TGTGCCAGCAGCCCAACGTCGAGGCCAACGGACTATGGCTACACCTTC. It encodes CASSPTSRPTDYGYTF.

Concerning this clone itself: The sample holds other DNA sequences that translate to the same CDR3. The rearrangement uses TRBV2 and TRBJ1-1; TRBD1 matches at 8 bases. Germline loops: CDR1 SNHLY, CDR2 FYNNEI. Trimming removed 7 bases from V and 6 bases from J; junction bases left unmatched: 4. The CDR3 consists of 12 residues. The CDR3 coding sequence is TGTGCCAGCATTGGACAGGGCGCTGAAGCTTTCTTT. It translates to CASIGQGAEAFF.

The V gene is TRBV6-1, the J gene TRBJ2-7; D remains unclear. Germline V gives CDR1 MNHNS, CDR2 SASEGT. V dropped 0 bases and J dropped 3 bases, with 15 bases sitting between them. CDR3 size: 16 residues. The CDR3: CASSEAGASGFYEQYF. The CDR3 DNA reads as TGTGCCAGCAGTGAAGCAGGAGCTTCTGGATTCTACGAGCAGTACTTC.

This clone was picked up one time. The rearrangement joins TRBV28 to TRBJ2-3, with a tentative D call TRBD2 (5 bases). V lost 5 bases and J lost 1, with 16 bases in between. The CDR3 contains 16 residues. Germline CDR1 reads MDHEN; CDR2 reads SYDVKM. CDR3 residues: CASSPPDFWGTDTQYF. The CDR3 DNA reads TGTGCCAGCAGTCCACCGGACTTCTGGGGCACAGATACGCAGTATTTT.

This sequence joins TRBV29-1 and TRBJ2-2, with TRBD2 matching 10 bases. V was clipped by 6 bases and J by 2 bases; unmatched bases: 3. The germline V gene encodes CDR1 SQVTM and CDR2 ANQGSEA. The CDR3 is 14 residues long. The CDR3 coding sequence is TGCAGCGTACTAGCGGGGCCTAACACCGGGGAGCTGTTTTTT. Translation: CSVLAGPNTGELFF.

V and J are TRBV20-1 and TRBJ2-1; 7 bases are a match to TRBD2. The CDR3 length is 15 residues. Looked up from germline, CDR1 is DFQATT and CDR2 is SNEGSKA (reference sequence). Trimming removed 3 bases from V and 0 bases from J; junction bases left unmatched: 5. The CDR3 DNA reads TGCAGTGCTAGTAGGTGGGAGGGCTCCTACAATGAGCAGTTCTTC. Residues: CSASRWEGSYNEQFF.

The CDR3 nucleotides read TGTGCCAGTAGTCCATGGGACAACCCCTTCGAGCAGTACTTC. This sequence encodes CASSPWDNPFEQYF. This chain links TRBV19 with TRBJ2-7; possibly TRBD1 for D (6 bases). Germline V gene sequence: CDR1 LNHDA, CDR2 SQIVND (reference sequence). The CDR3 is 14 residues long. V shed 5 bases and J shed 6 bases, with 17 bases lying between them.

This clone was detected once. The chain carries TRBV2 and TRBJ1-5; 8 nucleotides line up with TRBD1. The germline CDR1 and CDR2 sequences are SNHLY and FYNNEI. This CDR3 is built from 16 residues. J was trimmed by 2 bases and V by 6 bases; bases with no gene match: 9. The CDR3 sequence: CASRKQGGAGNQPQHF. In DNA, the CDR3 is TGTGCCAGCAGAAAACAGGGGGGAGCGGGCAATCAGCCCCAGCATTTT.

The chain combines TRBV7-3 with TRBJ1-1; D not certain. CDR1 is SGHTA and CDR2 is FQGTGA in the germline V gene. The CDR3 is made up of 13 amino acids. V was pared by 1 base and J by 5 bases, with 8 bases between. DNA for the CDR3: TGTGCCAGCAGCTTAAACGGTTATACTGAAGCTTTCTTT. This translates into CASSLNGYTEAFF.